These 29 T cell receptor beta chains share one sample of origin, sequenced in a study of CD8 T cells in ankylosing spondylitis. Overall study findings and caveats: Seemingly characteristic of ankylosing spondylitis blood was a TCR beta motif consisting of about 8 highly homologous variants.

No cognate antigen is known for these TCRs. Using its own MiXCR run on the 5' RACE reads, TCRdb lists one record per CDR3 protein. The sample comprises fewer than 550,000 distinct CDR3 sequences, approximately 5% of which are singletons, and approximately 3.5% rests with the top ten. Sequences were obtained from blood, either unsorted or a sorted T cell fraction (not recorded which). These receptors all come from a male donor with ankylosing spondylitis.

Written as DNA, the CDR3 is TGTGCCAGCAGTTACTCGAATTACAATGAGCAGTTCTTC. Residues: CASSYSNYNEQFF. The genes are TRBV6-2 or TRBV6-3 and TRBJ2-1; D not resolved. In germline, CDR1 is MNHEY, CDR2 SVGEGT. Trimming took 0 bases from V and 4 from J, leaving 4 bases between them. There are 13 residues in the CDR3.

In this sample, this clonotype turned up a few times. The gene calls are TRBV20-1 and TRBJ2-7; D might be TRBD2 (5 bases). CDR3 size: 15 residues. The germline CDR1 and CDR2 sequences are DFQATT and SNEGSKA (reference sequence). V lost 3 bases to trimming and J lost 3 bases, with 18 bases between them. CDR3 DNA: TGCAGTGCTAGTACGGGATTTCCGAGTTTCTACGAGCAGTACTTC. It specifies CSASTGFPSFYEQYF.

This clonotype was recorded many times. The V gene is TRBV7-9, the J gene TRBJ2-7, with D possibly TRBD2 on 5 matching bases. V was cut by 8 bases and J by 3 bases, with 14 bases left in between. Germline V gene data show CDR1 as SEHNR and CDR2 as FQNEAQ (reference sequence). This CDR3 has 13 amino acids. The CDR3 coding sequence is TGTGCCAGCCAGGCGGGCCTTTACTACGAGCAGTACTTC. Its translation is CASQAGLYYEQYF.

In the case of this clonotype: This clone may be a read error of a much larger clone one base away. This chain uses TRBV20-1 with TRBJ2-1; the D call may be TRBD1 or TRBD2 (5 bases each). The CDR3 is made up of 14 amino acids. Looked up from germline, CDR1 is DFQATT and CDR2 is SNEGSKA (reference sequence). This CDR3 reads CSASGASSCNEQFF. The CDR3 nucleotides are TGCAGTGCTAGCGGGGCGAGCTCCTGCAATGAGCAGTTCTTC.

This clonotype was seen many times. The chain is built from TRBV5-1 and TRBJ1-2, with a weak D call TRBD1 (5 bases). Germline V lookup: CDR1 SGHRS, CDR2 YFSETQ. The CDR3 covers 15 residues. V was cut by 4 bases and J by 2 bases, with 15 bases left in between. CDR3 DNA: TGCGCCAGCAGCGCGGTCGGACGGACAAACTATGGCTACACCTTC. This gives the protein CASSAVGRTNYGYTF.

There are many counts of this clonotype. The chain links TRBV7-2 to TRBJ2-7; tentative D call: TRBD1 (5 bases). The V gene lost 5 bases and the J gene lost 0 bases, with 14 bases spanning the gap. The CDR3 runs to 15 residues. Germline lookup yields CDR1 SGHTA and CDR2 FQGNSA. The CDR3 reads CASSRDPGNSYEQYF. As DNA, the CDR3 is TGTGCCAGCAGCCGAGATCCAGGGAACTCCTACGAGCAGTACTTC.

This clonotype was found many times. V usage is TRBV7-2 and J usage is TRBJ1-1, with D perhaps TRBD1 (6 bases). This CDR3 has 15 amino acids. Germline-derived CDR1 and CDR2 are SGHTA and FQGNSA. The ends were cut back, 3 bases at V and 0 bases at J, with 11 bases in the middle. CDR3 amino acids: CASSFQQGLNTEAFF. The CDR3 DNA follows: TGTGCCAGCAGCTTCCAACAGGGACTGAACACTGAAGCTTTCTTT. Full variable domain (outside the CDR3, taken from reference TRBV7-2 and TRBJ1-1): GAGVSQSPSNKVTEKGKDVELRCDPISGHTALYWYRQSLGQGLEFLIYFQGNSAPDKSGLPSDRFSAERTGGSVSTLTIQRTQQEDSAVYLCASSFQQGLNTEAFFGQGTRLTVV.

This clonotype showed up many times. This rearrangement joins TRBV20-1 to TRBJ2-5, with TRBD2 identical over 8 bases. Trimming cost V 0 bases and J 5 bases; bases outside gene matches: 5. CDR3 length equals 14 residues. Germline-derived CDR1 and CDR2 are DFQATT and SNEGSKA (reference sequence). The CDR3 DNA follows: TGCAGTGCTAGAGAATCGGGAGGGCCTGAGACCCAGTACTTC. The encoded protein is CSARESGGPETQYF.

This clonotype was observed a handful of times. CDR3 sequence reads: CATYIRGTNKPQHF. In DNA form, the CDR3 reads TGTGCCACCTACATCAGGGGAACAAATAAGCCCCAGCATTTT. The chain couples TRBV24-1 to TRBJ1-5; maybe TRBD1 (6 bases). The CDR3 has 14 residues. Trimming removed 9 bases at V and 8 bases at J, with 19 bases between. Germline V gene sequence: CDR1 KGHDR, CDR2 SFDVKD.

On this clonotype: A much larger clonotype is one base distant, so this may be a read error. The CDR3 spells CASSPTSRSYTDTLYF. In DNA form, the CDR3 reads TGCGCCAGCAGCCCGACTAGCAGGTCTTACACAGATACGCTGTATTTT. This chain joins TRBV4-3 and TRBJ2-3; 7 bases agree with TRBD2. This CDR3 has 16 residues. Germline V gives CDR1 LGHNA, CDR2 YSLEER.

There are many counts of this clonotype. This chain links TRBV29-1 with TRBJ1-4; 8 positions agree with TRBD1. The CDR3 spans 13 residues. V dropped 5 bases and J dropped 3; count of bases not matched to a gene: 2. Germline lookup yields CDR1 SQVTM and CDR2 ANQGSEA. CDR3 nucleotide sequence: TGCAGCGTTACGGGACAGGCTAATGAAAAACTGTTTTTT. Translating it yields CSVTGQANEKLFF.

Many counts were recorded for this clonotype. The genes are TRBV20-1 and TRBJ1-1; D is uncertain. Trimming stripped 7 bases from V and 3 bases from J, with 12 bases between. Germline CDR1 and CDR2: DFQATT and SNEGSKA (reference sequence). The CDR3 totals 12 residues. CDR3 DNA sequence: TGCAGTGTTACACAGACTGACACTGAAGCTTTCTTT. The encoded protein is CSVTQTDTEAFF.

Ten or more counts support this clonotype. The chain links TRBV7-8 to TRBJ2-7, with TRBD2 matching 9 bases. The CDR3 consists of 15 residues. Germline CDR1 and CDR2: SGHVS and FQNEAQ. The V segment lost 5 bases and the J segment 2 bases; nucleotides outside the gene matches: 7. The CDR3, as DNA: TGTGCCAGCAGCCAAGATCTAGCGGGAACCTACGAGCAGTACTTC. It yields the protein CASSQDLAGTYEQYF. Full variable domain (rest looked up from reference TRBV7-8 and TRBJ2-7): GAGVSQSPRYKVAKRGQDVALRCDPISGHVSLFWYQQALGQGPEFLTYFQNEAQLDKSGLPSDRFFAERPEGSVSTLKIQRTQQEDSAVYLCASSQDLAGTYEQYFGPGTRLTVT.

This clonotype appeared a few times. The chain combines TRBV6-1 with TRBJ2-1; D could derive from TRBD1 or TRBD2 (5 bases each). CDR1 is MNHNS, CDR2 SASEGT, per germline. The CDR3 runs 13 residues. Trimming took 6 bases from V and 5 from J, leaving 11 bases between them. The CDR3 loop is CASSRDPNNEQFF. In DNA, the CDR3 is TGTGCCAGCAGCCGGGACCCCAACAATGAGCAGTTCTTC.

This clonotype was seen ten or more times. The V gene is TRBV20-1, the J gene TRBJ2-4; TRBD1 agrees at 8 bases. The CDR3 extends over 10 amino acids. Germline V gives CDR1 DFQATT, CDR2 SNEGSKA (reference sequence). V shed 3 bases and J 15 bases; nucleotides not matched to a gene: 4. The CDR3 is CSASGDRSYF. The CDR3 bases are TGCAGTGCTAGTGGGGACAGGTCGTACTTC.

Only a few counts were recorded for this clonotype. In DNA form, the CDR3 reads TGTGCCAGCAGCTTACAGATCGTGAACACTGAAGCTTTCTTT. This encodes CASSLQIVNTEAFF. The chain has TRBV7-2 and TRBJ1-1; no reliable D call. The V gene's germline CDR1 is SGHTA and CDR2 FQGNSA. This CDR3 region has 14 residues. V shed 2 bases and J shed 0 bases, with 7 bases lying between them.

This clonotype was detected many times. This sequence joins TRBV7-2 and TRBJ2-1, with 13 positions matching TRBD2. CDR1 and CDR2 from the germline V gene are SGHTA and FQGNSA. After removal of 4 bases from V and 8 bases from J, the junction contained 8 bases not matched to a gene. The CDR3 has 16 residues. The CDR3 loop reads CASSSMGGLAGHEQFF. For the CDR3, the DNA is TGTGCCAGCAGCTCCATGGGGGGACTAGCGGGACATGAGCAGTTCTTC.

This clonotype was found many times. The chain links TRBV3-1 to TRBJ2-7; D remains ambiguous. There are 12 residues in the CDR3. Trimming left V 0 bases short and J 6 bases short, with 6 bases between. Per germline, CDR1 LGHDT and CDR2 YNNKEL (reference sequence). CDR3 sequence (DNA): TGTGCCAGCAGCCAAGACATCCGCGAGCAGTACTTC. It is translated as CASSQDIREQYF.

There are a few counts of this clonotype. CDR3 residues: CASSLGREPREQYF. Here the CDR3 DNA reads TGTGCCAGCAGTTTAGGGCGGGAGCCGAGAGAGCAGTACTTC. The V gene is TRBV28, the J gene TRBJ2-7; TRBD2 agrees at 7 bases. The CDR3 spans 14 residues. The germline CDR1 and CDR2 sequences are MDHEN and SYDVKM. Losses at the gene ends were 2 bases for V and 7 bases for J; bases not matched to a gene: 8.

This clonotype was observed many times. The chain uses TRBV5-5 and TRBJ2-7; tentative D call: TRBD1 (6 bases). The germline CDR1 and CDR2 sequences are SGHKS and YYEKEE (reference sequence). The CDR3 has 13 amino acids. The ends were cut back, 3 bases at V and 10 bases at J, with 17 bases in the middle. The CDR3 coding sequence is TGTGCCAGCAGCTCTCTGGACAGCTTACCCCAGTACTTC. Its translation: CASSSLDSLPQYF.

This chain connects TRBV7-2 to TRBJ2-3; D remains unclear. Germline CDR1 and CDR2: SGHTA and FQGNSA. The CDR3 consists of 16 residues. Trimming left V 1 base short and J 2 bases short, with 13 bases between. CDR3 DNA: TGTGCCAGCAGCTTAGGGATTGGGATTAACACAGATACGCAGTATTTT. Amino acid sequence: CASSLGIGINTDTQYF.

The sample holds many counts of this clonotype. This chain connects TRBV6-6 to TRBJ1-2, with D uncertain. Per germline, CDR1 MNHNY and CDR2 SVGAGI (reference sequence). The CDR3 spans 12 residues. Trimming shortened V by 4 bases and J by 11 bases, and 14 bases separated the two germline ends. DNA of the CDR3: TGTGCCAGCAGTTCCCAAGACTTTGGGTACACCTTC. Residues: CASSSQDFGYTF.

This clonotype was detected many times. The rearrangement uses TRBV20-1 and TRBJ2-5, with D perhaps matching TRBD1 or TRBD2 (5 bases each). The germline V and J ends were trimmed by 1 base and 5 bases, with 14 bases remaining between them. From germline, CDR1 is DFQATT and CDR2 SNEGSKA (reference sequence). This CDR3 contains 14 residues. For the CDR3, the DNA is TGCAGTGCTAGAGTCGGGGCCGTAGGGGAGACCCAGTACTTC. This sequence encodes CSARVGAVGETQYF.

This clonotype was detected ten times or more. The chain joins TRBV12-3 or TRBV12-4 to TRBJ1-1; a possible D gene is TRBD1 (5 bases). V was clipped by 3 bases and J by 1 base, with 6 bases between them. The CDR3 sequence is 13 residues long. As DNA, the CDR3 is TGTGCCAGCAGTTTCAGGGCGAACACTGAAGCTTTCTTT. It codes for CASSFRANTEAFF.

This clonotype came up many times. CDR3 coding DNA: TGTGCCAGCAGCGAACGACAGTTTGGCTACACCTTC. As protein: CASSERQFGYTF. The chain combines TRBV11-1 with TRBJ1-2; possible D gene TRBD1, 5 bases. The CDR3 runs 12 residues. The V gene lost 5 bases and the J gene lost 7 bases, with 11 bases spanning the gap. The V gene's germline CDR1 is SGHAT and CDR2 FQDESV (reference sequence).

This clonotype was seen at least ten times. The V and J genes are TRBV5-5 and TRBJ1-1, with TRBD1 matching 9 bases. Per the germline V gene, CDR1 is SGHKS and CDR2 is YYEKEE (reference sequence). The CDR3 has 14 amino acids. Trimming at V came to 4 bases and at J to 5 bases, leaving 6 bases not matched to a gene. CDR3 residues: CASSRIQGATEAFF. As DNA, the CDR3 is TGTGCCAGCAGCCGGATACAGGGGGCAACTGAAGCTTTCTTT.

This clonotype was seen many times. J is TRBJ2-7 and V is TRBV5-6, with no clear D. V lost 4 bases and J 2 bases, leaving 7 bases between the germline ends. The CDR3 length is 12 residues. Germline V gene data show CDR1 as SGHDT and CDR2 as YYEEEE. CDR3 DNA: TGTGCCAGCAGCGTATTACCCTACGAGCAGTACTTC. Amino acid sequence: CASSVLPYEQYF.

This clonotype was counted many times. This chain connects TRBV9 to TRBJ1-2, with D unclear. Germline lookup yields CDR1 SGDLS and CDR2 YYNGEE. The V gene lost 4 bases and the J gene lost 4 bases, with 11 bases spanning the gap. The length of the CDR3 is 13 residues. CDR3 protein: CASSKGFSYGYTF. Written as DNA, the CDR3 is TGTGCCAGCAGCAAGGGCTTCAGCTATGGCTACACCTTC.

The V call is TRBV7-3, the J call TRBJ2-6; D could derive from TRBD1 or TRBD2 (5 bases each). V was shortened by 6 bases and J by 1 base, with 13 bases between the two germline ends. This CDR3 comprises 16 residues. The germline CDR1 and CDR2 sequences are SGHTA and FQGTGA. CDR3 sequence (DNA): TGTGCCAGCAGGGGACCCGGAGAGTCTGGGGCCAACGTCCTGACTTTC. Protein product: CASRGPGESGANVLTF.